This entry describes one TCR beta chain. The data stem from a study of blood T cells in healthy people across ages. Study-wide background: The template switching approach captured approximately one barcoded beta molecule for every two T cells.

The second PCR ran roughly 7 to 12 cycles with a sample-barcoded 5' primer and J-beta primers. TCRdb analysed the 5' RACE reads with MiXCR anew, one entry per CDR3 protein. The repertoire holds about 1,500,000 distinct CDR3 sequences, with 28% as singletons. Per the germline V gene, CDR1 is MDHEN and CDR2 is SYDVKM. V lost 8 bases and J 4 bases, leaving 21 bases between the germline ends. There are 15 residues in the CDR3. The chain joins TRBV28 to TRBJ2-7; tentative D call: TRBD1 (5 bases). This clonotype was sampled from a woman aged 30 to 39 in good health. Sequenced material: blood. The CDR3 DNA reads TGTGCCAGCGGGAACTCAGGGTTCCCCCCATACGAGCAGTACTTC. This encodes CASGNSGFPPYEQYF. The variable domain in full, completed from reference TRBV28 and TRBJ2-7, reads DVKVTQSSRYLVKRTGEKVFLECVQDMDHENMFWYRQDPGLGLRLIYFSYDVKMKEKGDIPEGYSVSREKKERFSLILESASTNQTSMYLCASGNSGFPPYEQYFGPGTRLTVT.